What follows are 21 T cell receptor beta chains derived from one specimen sequenced in a study of blood T cell repertoires in COVID-19. Data came from immunoSEQ multiplex PCR; TCRdb stores just in-frame clones and leaves some out. The sample shows 250,000 to 350,000 clones, roughly 90% of them seen only once. What was sequenced was PBMCs or T cells enriched from blood (not recorded which). The receptors here all came from a woman between 18 and 29 years old with acute COVID-19.

The chain has TRBV7-8 and TRBJ2-7; 7 nucleotides match TRBD1. Germline lookup yields CDR1 SGHVS and CDR2 FQNEAQ. V lost 5 bases to trimming and J lost 1 base; unmatched junction nucleotides: 8. The length of the CDR3 is 15 residues. DNA for the CDR3: TGTGCCAGCAGCCCCCTGACAGGGTCGTCCTACGAGCAGTACTTC. It specifies CASSPLTGSSYEQYF.

In this sample, this clone turned up once. The rearrangement joins TRBV5-6 to TRBJ2-4; 8 bases are shared with TRBD2. This CDR3 has 11 amino acids. Germline CDR1 reads SGHDT; CDR2 reads YYEEEE. The J segment lost 15 bases and the V segment lost 1 base, leaving 3 bases of the junction unmatched. In DNA form, the CDR3 reads TGTGCCAGCAGCTTGCGGGAGGGCCTGTACTTC. The encoded protein is CASSLREGLYF.

This chain connects TRBV7-9 to TRBJ1-3; possibly TRBD1 for D (6 bases). The length of the CDR3 is 14 residues. Germline lookup yields CDR1 SEHNR and CDR2 FQNEAQ (reference sequence). V shed 6 bases and J shed 3 bases, with 12 bases lying between them. DNA of the CDR3: TGTGCCAGCAGACCCGGGACAAGTGGAAACACCATATATTTT. This translates into CASRPGTSGNTIYF.

The chain uses TRBV28 and TRBJ1-3, with TRBD1 as a possible D gene (5 bases). V shed 3 bases and J shed 8 bases, with 17 bases lying between them. The CDR3 extends over 15 amino acids. Per the germline V gene, CDR1 is MDHEN and CDR2 is SYDVKM. The CDR3 here is CASSFRRRLGDTIYF. CDR3 coding DNA: TGTGCCAGCAGTTTTAGACGACGCCTAGGGGACACCATATATTTT.

The DNA of the CDR3 is TGTGCCAGCAGTTACGGGACATCCTATGGCTACACCTTC. It codes for CASSYGTSYGYTF. This chain joins TRBV6-5 and TRBJ1-2, with TRBD1 as a possible D gene (6 bases). Germline V gives CDR1 MNHEY, CDR2 SVGAGI. The CDR3 totals 13 residues. Trimming stripped 2 bases from V and 4 bases from J, with 8 bases between.

This clone has a single count. The gene calls are TRBV6-5 and TRBJ2-1; D might be TRBD1 (6 bases). V lost 6 bases to trimming and J lost 7 bases, with 10 bases between them. Per germline, CDR1 MNHEY and CDR2 SVGAGI. This CDR3 region has 12 residues. Written as DNA, the CDR3 is TGTGCCAGCAGGGGACAAAGGAATGAGCAGTTCTTC. This encodes CASRGQRNEQFF.

The rearrangement uses TRBV11-3 and TRBJ1-5; D call uncertain. V lost 4 bases and J lost 4, with 8 bases in between. The CDR3 contains 13 residues. Germline lookup yields CDR1 SGHNT and CDR2 YENEEA. The CDR3 nucleotides read TGTGCCAGCAGCTCGGGGTCGAATCAGCCCCAGCATTTT. As protein: CASSSGSNQPQHF.

This chain connects TRBV28 to TRBJ2-1; 7 bases match TRBD2. The CDR3 contains 16 residues. The germline V gene encodes CDR1 MDHEN and CDR2 SYDVKM. The J segment lost 4 bases and the V segment lost 3 bases, leaving 9 bases of the junction unmatched. The CDR3: CASSLSGTIKYNEQFF. CDR3 sequence (DNA): TGTGCCAGCAGTTTGTCCGGGACTATAAAGTACAATGAGCAGTTCTTC.

This clone has a single count. The chain uses TRBV24-1 and TRBJ2-7; 11 nucleotides align to TRBD2. V shed 4 bases and J 2 bases; nucleotides not matched to a gene: 3. The germline CDR1 and CDR2 sequences are KGHDR and SFDVKD. This CDR3 has 15 residues. The CDR3 spells CATSDQTSGTYEQYF. The CDR3, as DNA: TGTGCCACCAGTGACCAGACTAGCGGGACCTACGAGCAGTACTTC.

The DNA for the CDR3 is TGTGCCAGCTCACCGCGGGGCGGAGGGGATAATTCACCCCTCCACTTT. Its protein product is CASSPRGGGDNSPLHF. The chain has TRBV18 and TRBJ1-6; tentative D call: TRBD1 (5 bases). The CDR3 covers 16 residues. Germline lookup yields CDR1 KGHSH and CDR2 LQKENI. Trimming took off 3 bases at V and 5 bases at J, with 14 bases between the two ends.

This chain joins TRBV28 and TRBJ2-2, with 11 bases matching TRBD2. The CDR3 spans 20 residues. Germline CDR1 MDHEN, CDR2 SYDVKM. V lost 6 bases, J lost 5 bases, and 20 bases stayed unmatched. CDR3 DNA sequence: TGTGCCAGCAGAAAGGGGCGCTGGCCTAGCGGGAGGCCCGGGACCGGGGAGCTGTTTTTT. It encodes CASRKGRWPSGRPGTGELFF.

The V and J genes are TRBV11-3 and TRBJ2-2; possibly TRBD2 for D (6 bases). The ends were cut back, 5 bases at V and 4 bases at J, with 17 bases in the middle. This CDR3 is 16 amino acids long. Germline V gene lookup returns CDR1 SGHNT and CDR2 YENEEA. This CDR3 reads CASSPPGLQSTGELFF. CDR3 DNA: TGTGCCAGCAGCCCCCCCGGACTACAGTCCACCGGGGAGCTGTTTTTT. The entire variable domain, with the rest obtained from reference TRBV11-3 and TRBJ2-2, is as follows: EAGVVQSPRYKIIEKKQPVAFWCNPISGHNTLYWYLQNLGQGPELLIRYENEEAVDDSQLPKDRFSAERLKGVDSTLKIQPAELGDSAVYLCASSPPGLQSTGELFFGEGSRLTVL.

About this clone itself: This same CDR3 is encoded by further DNA sequences in the sample. The chain carries TRBV10-3 and TRBJ2-7, with 8 nucleotides matching TRBD2. This CDR3 is 14 amino acids long. V lost 4 bases, J lost 2 bases, and 4 bases stayed unmatched. The V gene's germline CDR1 is ENHRY and CDR2 SYGVKD. The chain's CDR3 is CAISASGLTYEQYF. In nucleotides, the CDR3 is TGTGCCATCAGTGCTAGCGGGCTGACCTACGAGCAGTACTTC.

Points on this clone: Other nucleotide sequences from this sample produce the same CDR3. V is TRBV24-1 and J is TRBJ2-5; D gene unclear. Trimming pared 4 bases from V and 2 bases from J, leaving 7 bases between. This CDR3 contains 13 residues. In germline, CDR1 is KGHDR, CDR2 SFDVKD. The CDR3 coding sequence is TGTGCCACCAGTGACTCCCCTCAAGAGACCCAGTACTTC. Its protein product is CATSDSPQETQYF.

In this sample, this clone turned up once. The CDR3 protein is CASSQVRNYGYTF. The DNA for the CDR3 is TGTGCCAGCAGCCAAGTGAGAAACTATGGCTACACCTTC. The gene calls are TRBV14 and TRBJ1-2; unclear D gene. From germline, CDR1 is SGHDN and CDR2 FVKESK. The V end lost 1 base, the J end lost 2 bases, and 5 bases lay between the germline ends. The CDR3 loop spans 13 amino acids.

This clone was observed a single time. The V gene is TRBV7-2, the J gene TRBJ1-1, with a possible D match to TRBD1 (5 bases). V was shortened by 0 bases and J by 4 bases, with 12 bases between the two germline ends. CDR1 SGHTA and CDR2 FQGNSA come from the germline V gene. The CDR3 length is 15 residues. The CDR3 region is CASSLAGGVATEAFF. DNA for the CDR3: TGTGCCAGCAGCTTAGCGGGAGGGGTGGCCACTGAAGCTTTCTTT. Looking up the rest from reference TRBV7-2 and TRBJ1-1 gives the full variable domain: GAGVSQSPSNKVTEKGKDVELRCDPISGHTALYWYRQSLGQGLEFLIYFQGNSAPDKSGLPSDRFSAERTGGSVSTLTIQRTQQEDSAVYLCASSLAGGVATEAFFGQGTRLTVV.

The chain combines TRBV19 with TRBJ1-2; possible D gene TRBD1, 5 bases. Germline V gives CDR1 LNHDA, CDR2 SQIVND (reference sequence). The CDR3 consists of 13 residues. The ends were cut back, 5 bases at V and 4 bases at J, with 11 bases in the middle. The CDR3 DNA reads TGTGCCAGTAGTGTGGACATAAGCTATGGCTACACCTTC. It specifies CASSVDISYGYTF. Filled out from reference TRBV19 and TRBJ1-2, the complete variable domain reads DGGITQSPKYLFRKEGQNVTLSCEQNLNHDAMYWYRQDPGQGLRLIYYSQIVNDFQKGDIAEGYSVSREKKESFPLTVTSAQKNPTAFYLCASSVDISYGYTFGSGTRLTVV.

The chain couples TRBV10-3 to TRBJ2-1, with 9 bases identical to TRBD1. The germline V gene has CDR1 ENHRY and CDR2 SYGVKD. V shed 4 bases, J shed 7 bases, and the junction held 11 bases outside the gene matches. The length of the CDR3 is 16 residues. The CDR3: CAISVRGQGTKNEQFF. The CDR3 DNA is TGTGCCATCAGTGTAAGGGGACAGGGTACGAAAAATGAGCAGTTCTTC.

The chain is built from TRBV19 and TRBJ2-1; 8 bases align to TRBD2. This CDR3 is 13 amino acids long. Germline values: CDR1 LNHDA, CDR2 SQIVND (reference sequence). Germline trimming cut 5 bases from V and 7 bases from J; bases unmatched to any gene: 4. The CDR3 DNA sequence: TGTGCCAGTAGTCCGTCGGGGGGGAATGAGCAGTTCTTC. Its translation: CASSPSGGNEQFF.

The chain uses TRBV7-8 and TRBJ2-7, with 13 bases matching TRBD2. CDR1 SGHVS and CDR2 FQNEAQ come from the germline V gene. CDR3 length: 15 amino acids. Trimming at V came to 5 bases and at J to 7 bases, leaving 8 bases not matched to a gene. The CDR3 region has the DNA TGTGCCAGCAGCCTCAATCCGGGACTAGCGGGAGAGCAGTACTTC. This translates into CASSLNPGLAGEQYF. Based on the CDR3 plus reference TRBV7-8 and TRBJ2-7, the full variable domain is GAGVSQSPRYKVAKRGQDVALRCDPISGHVSLFWYQQALGQGPEFLTYFQNEAQLDKSGLPSDRFFAERPEGSVSTLKIQRTQQEDSAVYLCASSLNPGLAGEQYFGPGTRLTVT.

Remarks on this clone: This CDR3 is also generated by other DNA sequences in the sample. The chain carries TRBV28 and TRBJ1-1, with D possibly being TRBD1 (5 bases). The V and J ends lost 2 bases and 3 bases respectively, with 10 bases between them. The germline V gene encodes CDR1 MDHEN and CDR2 SYDVKM. CDR3 length: 14 residues. The CDR3 protein is CASSLGGSYTEAFF. The CDR3 DNA reads as TGTGCCAGCAGTTTAGGGGGGAGCTACACTGAAGCTTTCTTT.